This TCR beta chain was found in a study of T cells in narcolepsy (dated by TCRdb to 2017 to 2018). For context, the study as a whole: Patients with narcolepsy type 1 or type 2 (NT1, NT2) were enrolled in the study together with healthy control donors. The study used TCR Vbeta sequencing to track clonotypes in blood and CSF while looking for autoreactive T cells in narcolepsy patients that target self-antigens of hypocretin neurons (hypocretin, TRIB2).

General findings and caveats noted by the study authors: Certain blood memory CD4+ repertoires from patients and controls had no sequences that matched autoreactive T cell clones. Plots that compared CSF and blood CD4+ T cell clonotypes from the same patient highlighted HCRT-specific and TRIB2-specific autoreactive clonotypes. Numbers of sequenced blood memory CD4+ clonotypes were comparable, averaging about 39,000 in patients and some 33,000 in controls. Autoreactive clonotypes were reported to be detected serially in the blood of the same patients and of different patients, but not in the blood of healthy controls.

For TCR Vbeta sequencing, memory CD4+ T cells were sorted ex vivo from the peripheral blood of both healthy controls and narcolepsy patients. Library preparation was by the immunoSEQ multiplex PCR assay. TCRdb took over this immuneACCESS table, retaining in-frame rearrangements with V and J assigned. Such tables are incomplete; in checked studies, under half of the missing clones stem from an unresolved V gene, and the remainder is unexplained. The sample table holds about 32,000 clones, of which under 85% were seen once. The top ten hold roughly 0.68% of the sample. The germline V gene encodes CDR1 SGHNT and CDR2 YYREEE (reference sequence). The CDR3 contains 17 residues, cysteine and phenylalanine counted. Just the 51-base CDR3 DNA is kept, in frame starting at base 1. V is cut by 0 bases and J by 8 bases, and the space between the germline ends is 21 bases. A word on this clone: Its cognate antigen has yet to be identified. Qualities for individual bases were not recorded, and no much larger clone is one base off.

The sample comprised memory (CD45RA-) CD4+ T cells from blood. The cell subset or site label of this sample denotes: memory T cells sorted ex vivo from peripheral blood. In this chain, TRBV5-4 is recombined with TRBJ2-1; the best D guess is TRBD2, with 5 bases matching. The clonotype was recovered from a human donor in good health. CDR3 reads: CASSLASIIPTSYEQFF. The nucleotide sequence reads TGTGCCAGCAGCTTGGCCTCAATTATACCCACTAGTTATGAGCAGTTCTTC.